This T cell receptor beta chain appears in the sequencing data of a study of T cell responses to AZD1222 COVID-19 vaccine. Study conclusions and caveats: Spike-wide coverage was observed for vaccine-associated CD4 TCRs, with dominant responses at 160-218 and 743-854.

A note on this clone: Antigen unknown.

The table came from immunoSEQ multiplex PCR; TCRdb's copy has only in-frame clones and leaves some out. The data show more than 60,000 clones, around 83% seen once. Losses at the gene ends were 0 bases for V and 4 bases for J; bases not matched to a gene: 2. Germline CDR1 is SGHRS and CDR2 is YFSETQ. This CDR3 has 15 amino acids. Sample: peripheral blood, taken on day 0 of AZD1222 vaccination. The rearrangement joins TRBV5-1 to TRBJ2-3; the match to TRBD2 covers 10 bases. The clonotype comes from an adult in good health. The CDR3 reads CASSLGLAGADTQYF. The CDR3 nucleotides are TGCGCCAGCAGCTTGGGCCTAGCGGGAGCAGATACGCAGTATTTT.